The T cell receptor (beta chain) under discussion was sequenced for a study of blood T cell repertoires in COVID-19. Methods used by the authors: Reference gene primer amplification yielded estimated nucleated cell counts. Clones were sequenced by immunoSEQ multiplex PCR, and TCRdb holds only the in-frame ones, with some missing. D and trimming come from the DNA, and the V and J calls and clone size come from that table. Of 150,000 or so clones in the sample, about 90% are singletons; the top ten hold roughly 4.8%. The CDR3 contains 12 residues. Trimming pared 7 bases from V and 8 bases from J, leaving 14 bases between. The V gene's germline CDR1 is SEHNR and CDR2 FQNEAQ (reference sequence).

The origin of this receptor is a man under 40 with COVID-19, enrolled during active disease. This chain uses TRBV7-9 with TRBJ1-2; D is possibly TRBD1 (5 bases). Material for sequencing was peripheral blood. CDR3 sequence reads: CASTLERGGYTF. The CDR3 DNA follows: TGTGCCAGCACCCTCGAAAGGGGAGGCTACACCTTC.